This is a list of T cell receptor beta chains from one sample in a study of T-cell memory formation after mild COVID-19. Via MiXCR, TCRdb re-called the 5' RACE reads, giving one row per CDR3 protein. The repertoire holds around 510,000 distinct CDR3 sequences, roughly 20% seen once, with about 8.2% in the top ten. Sample: PBMCs or a T cell subset sorted from them (not recorded which). Every receptor here comes from an adult woman who had mild COVID-19 (a few samples of this study predate the infection). Cell type and time point are not known. Each CDR3 is given with its conserved first and last residue. A D gene is named only where the DNA matches it firmly. Clone size is not always given. Where it is, it says once, few, many or a class for expanded clones.

abundance: NA; j_gene: TRBJ2-5; v_gene: TRBV7-3; d_gene: TRBD2; CDR3nt: TGTGCCAGCAGCCCTAGCGGGGGGACCTTACAAGAGACCCAGTACTTC; CDR3aa: CASSPSGGTLQETQYF
abundance: few; j_gene: TRBJ2-5; v_gene: TRBV15; d_gene: TRBD2; CDR3nt: TGTGCCACCAGCAGGTCGCTAGCGGTGCGGGGTTCGTCAGAGACCCAGTACTTC; CDR3aa: CATSRSLAVRGSSETQYF
abundance: few; j_gene: TRBJ2-7; v_gene: TRBV7-8; d_gene: TRBD1; CDR3nt: TGTGCCAGCAGACAGGGGTTTGGCTACGAGCAGTACTTC; CDR3aa: CASRQGFGYEQYF
abundance: NA; j_gene: TRBJ1-2; v_gene: TRBV7-9; d_gene: NA; CDR3nt: TGTGCCAGCAGCTTAGACGGCATTGAAATTGGTGGCTACACCTTC; CDR3aa: CASSLDGIEIGGYTF
abundance: NA; j_gene: TRBJ1-1; v_gene: TRBV11-1; d_gene: NA; CDR3nt: TGTGCCAGCAGCTTTGGGCCCGGAAACACTGAAGCTTTCTTT; CDR3aa: CASSFGPGNTEAFF
abundance: few; j_gene: TRBJ2-7; v_gene: TRBV29-1; d_gene: NA; CDR3nt: TGCAGCGTAAATGCTGGTGCGGAACCTTACGAGCAGTACTTC; CDR3aa: CSVNAGAEPYEQYF
abundance: few; j_gene: TRBJ2-7; v_gene: TRBV5-1; d_gene: TRBD2; CDR3nt: TGCGCCAGCAGAGCCACGGGGACTAGCTCCTACGAGCAGTACTTC; CDR3aa: CASRATGTSSYEQYF
abundance: few; j_gene: TRBJ2-3; v_gene: TRBV7-3; d_gene: NA; CDR3nt: TGTGCCAGCAGCCCTAGTCTGGGGTTAAAAGATACGCAGTATTTT; CDR3aa: CASSPSLGLKDTQYF
abundance: NA; j_gene: TRBJ2-5; v_gene: TRBV6-1; d_gene: NA; CDR3nt: TGTGCCAGCACAAGGGCTTTTGGGGAGACCCAGTACTTC; CDR3aa: CASTRAFGETQYF
abundance: NA; j_gene: TRBJ2-1; v_gene: TRBV12-3/TRBV12-4; d_gene: TRBD1; CDR3nt: TGTGCCAGCATCAACAGGGGGCGCCCCCCCGAGCAGTTCTTC; CDR3aa: CASINRGRPPEQFF
abundance: NA; j_gene: TRBJ1-2; v_gene: TRBV6-6; d_gene: TRBD1; CDR3nt: TGTGCCAGCAGTAACCAGGGGGCGCGAGGCTACACCTTC; CDR3aa: CASSNQGARGYTF
abundance: NA; j_gene: TRBJ2-7; v_gene: TRBV12-3/TRBV12-4; d_gene: TRBD2; CDR3nt: TGTGCCAGCAGTTCGGGAGGGAACGAGCAGTACTTC; CDR3aa: CASSSGGNEQYF
abundance: NA; j_gene: TRBJ2-7; v_gene: TRBV2; d_gene: NA; CDR3nt: TGTGCCAGCAGTGTTAGGGGCGCTTCCTACGAGCAGTACTTC; CDR3aa: CASSVRGASYEQYF
abundance: NA; j_gene: TRBJ2-1; v_gene: TRBV3-1; d_gene: TRBD2; CDR3nt: TGTGCCAGCAGCCACCAAGCGGGAGTGTTCTCGCTCGAGCAGTTCTTC; CDR3aa: CASSHQAGVFSLEQFF
abundance: NA; j_gene: TRBJ1-2; v_gene: TRBV5-1; d_gene: NA; CDR3nt: TGCGCCAGCAGTGAGGGGAACTATGGCTACACCTTC; CDR3aa: CASSEGNYGYTF
abundance: NA; j_gene: TRBJ2-1; v_gene: TRBV6-6; d_gene: TRBD2; CDR3nt: TGTGCCAGCAGTCGTTCGGGACTAGACAATGAGCAGTTCTTC; CDR3aa: CASSRSGLDNEQFF
abundance: few; j_gene: TRBJ2-7; v_gene: TRBV4-1; d_gene: NA; CDR3nt: TGCGCCAGCAGCCAAACGAGCGGGTTATTCTCCTACGAGCAGTACTTC; CDR3aa: CASSQTSGLFSYEQYF